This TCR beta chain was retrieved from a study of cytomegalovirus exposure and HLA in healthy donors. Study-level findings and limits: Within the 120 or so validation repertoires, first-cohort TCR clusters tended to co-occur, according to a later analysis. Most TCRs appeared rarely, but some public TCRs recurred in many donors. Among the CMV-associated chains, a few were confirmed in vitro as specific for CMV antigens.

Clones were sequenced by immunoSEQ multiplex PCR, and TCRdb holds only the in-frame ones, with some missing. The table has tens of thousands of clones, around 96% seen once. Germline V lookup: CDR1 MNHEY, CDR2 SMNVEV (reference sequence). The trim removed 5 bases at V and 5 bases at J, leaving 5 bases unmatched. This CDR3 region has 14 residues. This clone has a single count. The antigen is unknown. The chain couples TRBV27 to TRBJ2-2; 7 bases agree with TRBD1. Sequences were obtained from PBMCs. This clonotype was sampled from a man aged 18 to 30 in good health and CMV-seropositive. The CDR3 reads CASSEGTETGELFF. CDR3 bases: TGTGCCAGCAGTGAGGGGACAGAAACCGGGGAGCTGTTTTTT.